The following is a T cell receptor beta chain sequence with its context. The antigen remains undetermined. With 60 Vbeta and 13 Jbeta primers, the PCR was carried out. Method: immunoSEQ multiplex PCR; TCRdb's copy keeps in-frame clones and lacks some. The repertoire includes over 60,000 clones, roughly four fifths of them detected once, and 9.5% to 15% sits in the top ten. This record comes from a study of cytomegalovirus exposure and HLA in healthy donors. Regarding the study as a whole: The study flagged 150 to 200 TCR beta chains as cytomegalovirus-associated. Researchers reported that a few CMV-associated chains were confirmed in vitro as CMV antigen-specific.

Deletions cut 0 bases from V and 4 bases from J, with 12 bases between. CDR1 and CDR2 (germline): MNHEY, SVGAGI. The CDR3 extends over 15 amino acids. The clonotype originates from a man aged 65 to 79 in good health and CMV-seronegative. V is TRBV6-5 and J is TRBJ1-1; D is undetermined. Source material: PBMCs. The CDR3 reads CASSYSIRGSTEAFF. The CDR3 nucleotides are TGTGCCAGCAGTTACTCGATACGGGGATCCACTGAAGCTTTCTTT.